The T cell receptor (beta chain) described here comes from a study of cytomegalovirus exposure and HLA in healthy donors. General study findings and limits: Confirmation was obtained in vitro that a few CMV-associated chains are specific for CMV antigens. As a later analysis showed, a missense DCLRE1C variant was linked to trimming of TCR beta V- and J-genes. Cytomegalovirus-associated status was assigned to 150 or so TCR beta chains. An Asian-associated ancestry cluster reportedly showed fewer N-insertions than the approximately 650-donor mean in a later analysis.

This CDR3 is 14 amino acids long. Germline V gene lookup returns CDR1 MDHEN and CDR2 SYDVKM. Trimming removed 7 bases from V and 7 bases from J; junction bases left unmatched: 12. The PCR used 60 Vbeta and 13 Jbeta primers. Method: immunoSEQ multiplex PCR; TCRdb's copy keeps in-frame clones and lacks some. The sample has 180,000 or so clones; approximately 73% are singletons. In regard to this clone: Its antigen is still unknown.

The genes are TRBV28 and TRBJ1-2, with 7 bases lining up with TRBD1. The clonotype comes from a woman aged 25 to 39 in good health and CMV-seropositive. Sequencing was carried out using PBMCs. The CDR3, as DNA: TGTGCCAGCATCCAACAGGGGAATTTTGCTGGCTACACCTTC. Its translation is CASIQQGNFAGYTF.